In its sample, the clone carrying this T cell receptor (beta chain) was seen many times. What it recognizes is unknown. Germline V gene data show CDR1 as MGHRA and CDR2 as YSYEKL. The CDR3 runs to 18 residues. J was trimmed by 0 bases and V by 1 base; bases with no gene match: 11. This entry comes from a study of CD8 T cells in ankylosing spondylitis. Points from the study as a whole: In ankylosing spondylitis patients, matched synovial fluid reportedly showed significant enrichment of disease-linked clones. There was a TCR beta motif, made of several highly homologous variants, that appeared characteristic of ankylosing spondylitis blood.

A quantitative 5'-RACE method, one with molecular barcodes, was used to make TCR beta libraries. TCRdb processed the 5' RACE reads anew with MiXCR; each CDR3 protein has one entry. The table includes some 120,000 distinct CDR3 sequences, around 15% detected once. Input material: blood, either unsorted or a sorted T cell fraction (not recorded which). The clonotype comes from a female donor with ankylosing spondylitis or in good health (not recorded which). The chain uses TRBV4-1 and TRBJ1-1, with 7 bases identical to TRBD1. The CDR3 coding sequence is TGCGCCAGCAGCCAAGGATGGGGGACAGTTAACATGAACACTGAAGCTTTCTTT. The encoded protein is CASSQGWGTVNMNTEAFF.